One T cell receptor beta chain is described in this entry. This entry comes from a study of blood T cell repertoires in COVID-19. Whole-study context: COVID-19 samples from acute and convalescent phases originated in the United States, Italy and Spain. PBMCs, B-cell-depleted T cells, or T cells were the source of the cDNA or gDNA that made up the material.

Authors' data handling: Reference gene primer amplification yielded estimated nucleated cell counts. TCRdb's table, derived via immunoSEQ multiplex PCR, lists solely in-frame clones and lacks some. The V and J calls and clone size are taken from that table; D and trimming were inferred from the DNA. The sample holds under 200,000 clones; 85% are singletons and the top ten take around 5%. Those enrolled in Seattle joined during active infection and were followed longitudinally afterward. The CDR3 runs to 18 residues. V was pared by 1 base and J by 0 bases, with 16 bases between. CDR1 and CDR2 from the germline V gene are SGHNT and YENEEA.

The chain employs TRBV11-3 and TRBJ2-1; a possible D gene is TRBD1 (5 bases). The TCR was taken from a woman between 45 and 65 years old with COVID-19, enrolled during active disease. The sequenced sample was peripheral blood. CDR3 residues: CASSLGVQGISSYNEQFF. DNA for the CDR3: TGTGCCAGCAGCTTAGGCGTTCAGGGAATAAGCTCCTACAATGAGCAGTTCTTC.